The 30 T cell receptor beta chains below were found in one sample sequenced in a study of CD8+ T cells in alopecia areata. It was cDNA, reverse transcribed from extracted RNA, that served as the sequencing template. Assay: immunoSEQ multiplex PCR; the TCRdb copy retains only in-frame clones and omits some. Here the sample spans about 120,000 clones, about two fifths being singletons. The sample comprised CD4+ T cells sorted from blood. All receptors come from a human donor with alopecia areata.

This chain uses TRBV7-9 with TRBJ2-7, with 8 bases fitting TRBD2. V trimming: 7 bases; J trimming: 6 bases; junction bases outside the gene matches: 17. Germline V gene data show CDR1 as SEHNR and CDR2 as FQNEAQ (reference sequence). The CDR3 loop spans 16 amino acids. CDR3 protein: CASTPRRGGRYGEQYF. CDR3 DNA: TGTGCCAGCACACCCCGACGGGGCGGGAGGTACGGCGAGCAGTACTTC.

This clone was recorded a few times. This chain links TRBV29-1 with TRBJ2-5; D could derive from TRBD1 or TRBD2 (5 bases each). The J call may not be correct, given that the DNA end is closer to TRBJ2-7. The germline V gene has CDR1 SQVTM and CDR2 ANQGSEA. There are 14 residues in the CDR3. CDR3 in amino acids: CSVVSGRATYEQYF. The CDR3 DNA is TGCAGCGTTGTAAGCGGCAGGGCCACCTACGAGCAGTACTTC.

On this clone itself: No conserved phenylalanine or tryptophan is present at the end of the CDR3, so a read error is the likely explanation. No DNA is shown, since the ends of the CDR3 on it are uncertain; the CDR3 is the one TCRdb lists. CDR3 amino acids: CASSSGQRSLDL. V is TRBV7-9 and J is TRBJ2-7; the table gives TRBD1 as D, unverified against the DNA. The CDR3 spans 12 residues, counting both ends. Germline loops: CDR1 SEHNR, CDR2 FQNEAQ (reference sequence).

The chain uses TRBV5-1 and TRBJ2-3, with D maybe TRBD2 (5 bases). The CDR3 consists of 15 residues. Trimming cost V 0 bases and J 3 bases, with 11 bases left between them. CDR1 is SGHRS and CDR2 is YFSETQ in the germline V gene. CDR3: CASSLAVGITDTQYF. The CDR3, as DNA: TGCGCCAGCAGCTTGGCCGTCGGGATAACAGATACGCAGTATTTT.

The V call is TRBV7-9, the J call TRBJ2-1; 8 bases match TRBD1. Losses at the gene ends were 7 bases for V and 1 base for J; bases not matched to a gene: 9. The CDR3 is 16 residues long. Germline V lookup: CDR1 SEHNR, CDR2 FQNEAQ (reference sequence). CDR3 DNA: TGTGCCAGCACCACAGACAGGGGAGGATCCTACAATGAGCAGTTCTTC. It translates to CASTTDRGGSYNEQFF.

V usage is TRBV5-1 and J usage is TRBJ2-5; 9 nucleotides agree with TRBD2. With V trimmed by 4 bases and J by 2 bases, 9 bases remained unmatched. The CDR3 extends over 16 amino acids. CDR1 and CDR2 (germline): SGHRS, YFSETQ. The CDR3 DNA reads as TGCGCCAGCAGCCTTCGGCTAGCGGGGATTCAAGAGACCCAGTACTTC. The encoded protein is CASSLRLAGIQETQYF.

J is TRBJ2-6 and V is TRBV7-3; no reliable D call. Trimming cost V 4 bases and J 4 bases, with 5 bases left between them. The V gene's germline CDR1 is SGHTA and CDR2 FQGTGA. This CDR3 spans 13 amino acids. The DNA of the CDR3 is TGTGCCAGCAGCTCTGGCGGGGCCAACGTCCTGACTTTC. It codes for CASSSGGANVLTF.

The rearrangement joins TRBV15 to TRBJ1-1, with D hard to call. This CDR3 is 13 amino acids long. Trimming left V 3 bases short and J 4 bases short, with 9 bases between. In germline, CDR1 is LNHNV, CDR2 YYDKDF (reference sequence). The DNA for the CDR3 is TGTGCCACCAGCAGTTCCCCATTCACTGAAGCTTTCTTT. It yields the protein CATSSSPFTEAFF.

This rearrangement joins TRBV2 to TRBJ1-4; no definite D call. The CDR3 extends over 14 amino acids. Looked up from germline, CDR1 is SNHLY and CDR2 is FYNNEI. Trimming stripped 8 bases from V and 8 bases from J, with 18 bases between. This CDR3 reads CASRNREEGEKLFF. DNA for the CDR3: TGTGCCAGCCGTAACCGGGAGGAGGGAGAAAAACTGTTTTTT.

The chain uses TRBV29-1 and TRBJ1-2, with 9 bases that match TRBD1. Germline assignment: CDR1 SQVTM and CDR2 ANQGSEA. V shed 4 bases, J shed 8 bases, and the junction held 11 bases outside the gene matches. This CDR3 has 14 residues. CDR3 sequence: CSVGPGQGIGGYTF. The CDR3 nucleotides are TGCAGCGTTGGCCCGGGACAGGGAATAGGCGGCTACACCTTC.

The genes are TRBV11-2 and TRBJ1-2; no clear D. The CDR3 loop spans 14 amino acids. The V end lost 2 bases, the J end lost 3 bases, and 10 bases lay between the germline ends. The germline gives CDR1 SGHAT, CDR2 FQNNGV. CDR3 nucleotides: TGTGCCAGCAGCTTATACGTCTTTTACTATGGCTACACCTTC. Residues: CASSLYVFYYGYTF. Based on the CDR3 plus reference TRBV11-2 and TRBJ1-2, the full variable domain is EAGVAQSPRYKIIEKRQSVAFWCNPISGHATLYWYQQILGQGPKLLIQFQNNGVVDDSQLPKDRFSAERLKGVDSTLKIQPAKLEDSAVYLCASSLYVFYYGYTFGSGTRLTVV.

This clone has only a few counts. The V and J genes are TRBV19 and TRBJ1-1; D not certain. The length of the CDR3 is 12 residues. The V gene lost 4 bases and the J gene lost 6 bases, with 9 bases spanning the gap. Germline V gene data show CDR1 as LNHDA and CDR2 as SQIVND (reference sequence). The chain's CDR3 is CASSTQAAEAFF. The CDR3, as DNA: TGTGCCAGTAGTACTCAAGCGGCTGAAGCTTTCTTT.

This chain uses TRBV30 with TRBJ2-7; TRBD2 matches at 7 bases. J was trimmed by 6 bases and V by 2 bases; bases with no gene match: 1. Germline CDR1 GTSNPN, CDR2 SVGIG (reference sequence). This CDR3 contains 11 residues. The CDR3 protein is CAWSSGGEQYF. As DNA, the CDR3 is TGTGCCTGGAGTTCGGGGGGCGAGCAGTACTTC.

The chain couples TRBV30 to TRBJ2-5; 7 bases line up with TRBD1. The CDR3 covers 13 residues. J was trimmed by 2 bases and V by 3 bases; bases with no gene match: 3. The V gene's germline CDR1 is GTSNPN and CDR2 SVGIG (reference sequence). CDR3 in DNA: TGTGCCTGGAGCCCGGACAGGCAAGAGACCCAGTACTTC. Protein sequence: CAWSPDRQETQYF.

The sample holds a few counts of this clone. This chain uses TRBV29-1 with TRBJ1-1; D gene unclear. Trimming stripped 7 bases from V and 0 bases from J, with 18 bases between. Germline V gives CDR1 SQVTM, CDR2 ANQGSEA. This CDR3 contains 15 residues. CDR3: CSAIPGGSMNTEAFF. CDR3 coding DNA: TGCAGCGCAATACCTGGAGGGAGCATGAACACTGAAGCTTTCTTT.

The J gene is TRBJ2-3, the V gene TRBV7-9, with 13 positions matching TRBD2. V was pared by 5 bases and J by 5 bases, with 10 bases of the junction left unmatched. The CDR3 sequence is 17 residues long. CDR1 and CDR2 (germline): SEHNR, FQNEAQ (reference sequence). The CDR3: CASSRGLAGIRGDTQYF. DNA for the CDR3: TGTGCCAGCAGCAGGGGACTAGCGGGAATTCGTGGAGATACGCAGTATTTT.

This clone appeared a few times. The CDR3 sequence: CASSLSLAGREQYF. The CDR3 DNA is TGTGCCAGCAGCTTATCGCTAGCGGGACGCGAGCAGTACTTC. V gene TRBV7-6 combines with J gene TRBJ2-7, with 9 nucleotides matching TRBD2. The germline gives CDR1 SGHVS, CDR2 FNYEAQ. The CDR3 loop spans 14 amino acids. Losses at the gene ends were 2 bases for V and 6 bases for J; bases not matched to a gene: 5.

The genes are TRBV20-1 and TRBJ2-3, with D unresolved. Trimming removed 6 bases at V and 5 bases at J, with 9 bases between. The CDR3 is 11 residues long. Germline V CDR1 and CDR2: DFQATT, SNEGSKA (reference sequence). The CDR3 coding sequence is TGCAGTGCCCTTTGGGGAGATACGCAGTATTTT. It specifies CSALWGDTQYF.

This clone was found a few times. This sequence joins TRBV2 and TRBJ2-2; either TRBD1 or TRBD2 may fit D (5 bases each). The CDR3 loop spans 13 amino acids. Germline V gives CDR1 SNHLY, CDR2 FYNNEI. Trimming pared 6 bases from V and 6 bases from J, leaving 11 bases between. CDR3: CASSPLGAGELFF. In DNA, the CDR3 is TGTGCCAGCAGCCCCTTGGGGGCCGGGGAGCTGTTTTTT.

The chain combines TRBV30 with TRBJ1-1; no definite D call. This CDR3 region has 13 residues. The V gene's germline CDR1 is GTSNPN and CDR2 SVGIG (reference sequence). The V gene lost 5 bases and the J gene lost 1 base, with 11 bases spanning the gap. The CDR3 DNA follows: TGTGCCTGGGAACAGAAATCGAACACTGAAGCTTTCTTT. This gives the protein CAWEQKSNTEAFF.

The chain recombines TRBV30 with TRBJ1-5, with D unresolved. The CDR3 is 13 amino acids. Germline CDR1 is GTSNPN and CDR2 is SVGIG (reference sequence). The CDR3 DNA reads as TGTGCGGAGGGTCCGAGTGGCAATCAGCCCCAGCATTTT. Residues: CAEGPSGNQPQHF.

The gene calls are TRBV18 and TRBJ2-5; possible D gene TRBD1, 5 bases. Germline V gene lookup returns CDR1 KGHSH and CDR2 LQKENI. The V and J ends lost 3 bases and 2 bases respectively, with 10 bases between them. The CDR3 contains 14 residues. DNA of the CDR3: TGTGCCAGCTCACCCCGACAGCAACAAGAGACCCAGTACTTC. Its translation is CASSPRQQQETQYF.

The rearrangement uses TRBV30 and TRBJ2-5, with a weak D call TRBD1 (6 bases). The V gene lost 4 bases and the J gene lost 5 bases, with 14 bases spanning the gap. Germline V gene data show CDR1 as GTSNPN and CDR2 as SVGIG (reference sequence). The CDR3 covers 13 residues. CDR3: CAWNWGRSETQYF. The CDR3 bases are TGTGCCTGGAATTGGGGGCGTTCGGAGACCCAGTACTTC.

The genes are TRBV7-9 and TRBJ1-6, with TRBD1 as a possible D gene (5 bases). The CDR3 length is 15 residues. Germline CDR1 reads SEHNR; CDR2 reads FQNEAQ (reference sequence). V dropped 1 base and J dropped 10 bases, with 14 bases sitting between them. DNA of the CDR3: TGTGCCAGCAGCTTAGAGGTCGGGGGGATGTCACCCCTCCACTTT. Translating it yields CASSLEVGGMSPLHF.

The chain has TRBV2 and TRBJ1-5; unclear D gene. This CDR3 has 14 residues. Germline V lookup: CDR1 SNHLY, CDR2 FYNNEI. Deletions cut 3 bases from V and 6 bases from J, with 12 bases between. The CDR3 sequence: CASSDTGAGQPQHF. Written as DNA, the CDR3 is TGTGCCAGCAGTGATACGGGTGCCGGTCAGCCCCAGCATTTT. The full variable domain, its missing parts supplied by reference TRBV2 and TRBJ1-5, is EPEVTQTPSHQVTQMGQEVILRCVPISNHLYFYWYRQILGQKVEFLVSFYNNEISEKSEIFDDQFSVERPDGSNFTLKIRSTKLEDSAMYFCASSDTGAGQPQHFGDGTRLSIL.

This clone was seen more than once but under ten times. The chain's CDR3 is CTVGGGALEETQYF. The CDR3 DNA follows: TGTACCGTGGGGGGAGGGGCTCTGGAAGAGACCCAGTACTTC. The V call is TRBV6-5, the J call TRBJ2-5; 7 bases are a match to TRBD2. Germline V lookup: CDR1 MNHEY, CDR2 SVGAGI. The CDR3 is made up of 14 amino acids.

The rearrangement uses TRBV29-1 and TRBJ1-5; perhaps TRBD1 as D (5 bases). Between the trimmed V and J ends, which lost 5 bases and 2 bases, there was a span of 10 bases. This CDR3 is 13 amino acids long. Germline CDR1 and CDR2: SQVTM and ANQGSEA. The CDR3 DNA reads TGCAGCGTTTCCGTGGGGGGCAATCAGCCCCAGCATTTT. It translates to CSVSVGGNQPQHF.

This clone came up a few times. The chain links TRBV29-1 to TRBJ2-2, with D tentatively TRBD1 or TRBD2 (5 bases each). Germline CDR1 reads SQVTM; CDR2 reads ANQGSEA. The CDR3 spans 14 residues. V gave up 1 base and J gave up 2 bases, with 8 bases separating them. The CDR3 reads CSVEGGSNTGELFF. Written as DNA, the CDR3 is TGCAGCGTTGAAGGGGGGAGCAACACCGGGGAGCTGTTTTTT.

This clone has just a few counts. One junction end does not reproduce the germline sequence, and a read error may be involved. This sequence joins TRBV29-1 and TRBJ2-4; 10 bases are a match to TRBD2. The length of the CDR3 is 13 residues. Looked up from germline, CDR1 is SQVTM and CDR2 is ANQGSEA. The CDR3 nucleotides are TGCAGCGCCAGCCGCGAACCGGGACTAGCGCACGTCTTC. Translating it yields CSASREPGLAHVF.

This clone appeared a few times. Other nucleotide sequences from this sample produce the same CDR3. This sequence joins TRBV29-1 and TRBJ2-3; unclear D gene. Germline loops: CDR1 SQVTM, CDR2 ANQGSEA. The CDR3 runs 13 residues. The ends were cut back, 4 bases at V and 2 bases at J, with 10 bases in the middle. The CDR3 DNA reads as TGCAGCGTTGGGGGTAGGGTCACAGATACGCAGTATTTT. Its translation: CSVGGRVTDTQYF.